One sample yielded the 13 T cell receptor beta chains listed below, sequenced in a study of blood T cells in healthy people across ages. Through a sample-barcoded 5' primer and a J-beta primer mix, a second PCR was run for 7 to 11 cycles. TCRdb processed the 5' RACE reads anew with MiXCR; each CDR3 protein has one entry. The repertoire holds fewer than 650,000 distinct CDR3 sequences, about 25% seen once, with approximately 3.5% in the top ten. The same sample was also studied in work on T cells of mothers and their children.

Sequences were obtained from blood. The source of these receptors is a boy younger than 10 in good health.

The CDR3 region has the DNA TGTGCCAGCAGCTTAGCAGGGGAGGGGGGCTACACCTTC. Its protein is CASSLAGEGGYTF. The chain couples TRBV7-2 to TRBJ1-2; D is possibly TRBD1 (5 bases). Trimming stripped 0 bases from V and 8 bases from J, with 10 bases between. The CDR3 loop spans 13 amino acids. Per germline, CDR1 SGHTA and CDR2 FQGNSA. Supplemented by reference TRBV7-2 and TRBJ1-2, the full variable domain reads GAGVSQSPSNKVTEKGKDVELRCDPISGHTALYWYRQSLGQGLEFLIYFQGNSAPDKSGLPSDRFSAERTGGSVSTLTIQRTQQEDSAVYLCASSLAGEGGYTFGSGTRLTVV.

Many counts were recorded for this clonotype. The V and J genes are TRBV7-3 and TRBJ2-3, with D maybe TRBD1 (6 bases). CDR1 is SGHTA and CDR2 is FQGTGA in the germline V gene. Trimming left V 2 bases short and J 9 bases short, with 15 bases between. This CDR3 is 14 amino acids long. CDR3 protein: CASSLGNTGPTQYF. CDR3 nucleotide sequence: TGTGCCAGCAGCTTAGGAAATACAGGGCCCACGCAGTATTTT. The whole variable domain, remainder taken from reference TRBV7-3 and TRBJ2-3, is GAGVSQTPSNKVTEKGKYVELRCDPISGHTALYWYRQSLGQGPEFLIYFQGTGAADDSGLPNDRFFAVRPEGSVSTLKIQRTERGDSAVYLCASSLGNTGPTQYFGPGTRLTVL.

In its sample, this clonotype was seen a few times. The chain joins TRBV5-6 to TRBJ2-5; D gene uncertain. V lost 0 bases and J 5 bases, leaving 23 bases between the germline ends. This CDR3 region has 18 residues. Germline V lookup: CDR1 SGHDT, CDR2 YYEEEE. This CDR3 reads CASSLVSARTVPRETQYF. The CDR3 DNA is TGTGCCAGCAGCTTGGTGTCGGCTAGAACTGTCCCCAGGGAGACCCAGTACTTC.

The gene calls are TRBV7-2 and TRBJ2-5; D uncertain. The germline V gene encodes CDR1 SGHTA and CDR2 FQGNSA. V lost 3 bases to trimming and J lost 0 bases, with 14 bases between them. This CDR3 is 16 amino acids long. The CDR3 DNA reads as TGTGCCAGCAGCTTTGATAGCCGGCGGTACCAAGAGACCCAGTACTTC. Translation: CASSFDSRRYQETQYF.

V and J are TRBV6-2 or TRBV6-3 and TRBJ2-3, with D uncertain. The germline V and J ends were trimmed by 6 bases and 4 bases, with 11 bases remaining between them. Per germline, CDR1 MNHEY and CDR2 SVGEGT. The length of the CDR3 is 13 residues. In DNA, the CDR3 is TGTGCCAGCAGACCGTATCCCCCAGATACGCAGTATTTT. It encodes CASRPYPPDTQYF.

The chain recombines TRBV11-2 with TRBJ1-5; no firm D call. Trimming stripped 3 bases from V and 0 bases from J, with 6 bases between. CDR3 size: 14 residues. CDR1 is SGHAT and CDR2 is FQNNGV in the germline V gene. The CDR3 sequence is CASSLRVSNQPQHF. CDR3 nucleotides: TGTGCCAGCAGCTTGAGGGTTAGCAATCAGCCCCAGCATTTT. Full variable domain (remainder filled in from reference TRBV11-2 and TRBJ1-5): EAGVAQSPRYKIIEKRQSVAFWCNPISGHATLYWYQQILGQGPKLLIQFQNNGVVDDSQLPKDRFSAERLKGVDSTLKIQPAKLEDSAVYLCASSLRVSNQPQHFGDGTRLSIL.

The gene calls are TRBV29-1 and TRBJ2-5; no reliable D call. The ends were cut back, 4 bases at V and 0 bases at J, with 6 bases in the middle. From germline, CDR1 is SQVTM and CDR2 ANQGSEA. This CDR3 is 12 amino acids long. DNA for the CDR3: TGCAGCGTTGCACGCTACCAAGAGACCCAGTACTTC. Amino acids: CSVARYQETQYF.

This chain uses TRBV6-1 with TRBJ1-1; 7 nucleotides align to TRBD1. The length of the CDR3 is 15 residues. Germline V gene data show CDR1 as MNHNS and CDR2 as SASEGT. The CDR3 sequence: CATLDRVVGDTEAFF. In DNA, the CDR3 is TGTGCAACACTTGACAGGGTTGTAGGGGACACTGAAGCTTTCTTT.

The chain has TRBV2 and TRBJ2-7, with D possibly TRBD1 on 6 matching bases. The germline V and J ends were trimmed by 11 bases and 6 bases, with 26 bases remaining between them. The CDR3 sequence is 15 residues long. Per the germline V gene, CDR1 is SNHLY and CDR2 is FYNNEI. The CDR3 here is CASNEGTRFRGEQYF. In DNA form, the CDR3 reads TGTGCCTCCAACGAAGGGACACGATTTAGAGGCGAGCAGTACTTC.

The sample holds a few counts of this clonotype. The chain recombines TRBV7-8 with TRBJ1-2; the D is unclear. V was pared by 4 bases and J by 4 bases, with 10 bases between. Germline CDR1 and CDR2: SGHVS and FQNEAQ. The CDR3 extends over 13 amino acids. The chain's CDR3 is CASSSGSGYGYTF. CDR3 DNA sequence: TGTGCCAGCAGCTCCGGATCTGGCTATGGCTACACCTTC.

The chain joins TRBV14 to TRBJ2-1; D might be TRBD2 (5 bases). The V end was cut by 3 bases, the J end by 2 bases, with 11 bases between. The CDR3 has 15 amino acids. Germline V gene data show CDR1 as SGHDN and CDR2 as FVKESK. This chain's CDR3 is CASSHLPSTYNEQFF. CDR3 sequence (DNA): TGTGCCAGCAGCCACCTACCTAGCACCTACAATGAGCAGTTCTTC.

This clonotype came up a few times. This sequence joins TRBV20-1 and TRBJ2-2; the match to TRBD2 covers 10 bases. CDR1 and CDR2 (germline): DFQATT, SNEGSKA (reference sequence). The V and J ends lost 3 bases and 5 bases, in that order; junction bases with no gene match: 0. The CDR3 is 13 residues long. The CDR3 sequence is CSARTSGTGELFF. In DNA, the CDR3 is TGCAGTGCTAGGACTAGCGGGACCGGGGAGCTGTTTTTT.

The V gene is TRBV6-5, the J gene TRBJ2-2, with TRBD2 matching over 14 bases. There are 18 residues in the CDR3. Germline CDR1 reads MNHEY; CDR2 reads SVGAGI. The V segment lost 2 bases and the J segment 0 bases; nucleotides outside the gene matches: 2. The CDR3 region has the DNA TGTGCCAGCAGTTACAGACTAGCGGGGGGGCCGAACACCGGGGAGCTGTTTTTT. Protein sequence: CASSYRLAGGPNTGELFF.